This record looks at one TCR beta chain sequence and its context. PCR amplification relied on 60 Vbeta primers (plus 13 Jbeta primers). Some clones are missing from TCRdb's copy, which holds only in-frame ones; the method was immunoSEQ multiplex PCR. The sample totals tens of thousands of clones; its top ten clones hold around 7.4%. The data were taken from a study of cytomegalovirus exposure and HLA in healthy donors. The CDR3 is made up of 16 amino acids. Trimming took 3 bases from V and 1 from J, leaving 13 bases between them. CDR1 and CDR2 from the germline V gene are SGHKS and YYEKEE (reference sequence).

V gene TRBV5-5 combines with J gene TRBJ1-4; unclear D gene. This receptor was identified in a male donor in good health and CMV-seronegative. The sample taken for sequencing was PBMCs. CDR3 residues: CASSWTGSGTNEKLFF. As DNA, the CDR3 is TGTGCCAGCAGCTGGACCGGGAGTGGAACTAATGAAAAACTGTTTTTT.